This TCR beta chain came from a study of CXCR3-negative and CXCR3-positive naive CD8 T cells. Notes on this clonotype: Its cognate antigen is unknown.

The study, taken as a whole, reports: Researchers report that CXCR3-positive naive cells carry more hydrophobic TRB CDR3s than CXCR3-negative naive cells.

The CDR3 contains 16 residues. Germline CDR1 DFQATT, CDR2 SNEGSKA (reference sequence). TRB cDNA libraries were made by UMI-labeled 5' RACE. TCRdb reprocessed the 5' RACE reads, keeping one entry per CDR3 protein, no DNA. There are 150,000 to 160,000 distinct CDR3 sequences in the sample, with under 0.5% held by the top ten. The sequencing sample was made of naive CXCR3+ CD8+ T cells from blood. The subset: CD45RO-CCR7+CD27+CD95- naive CD8+ T cells expressing CXCR3 (TNR3+). This rearrangement joins TRBV20-1 to TRBJ2-4; lacking DNA, the TRBD1 call made by TCRdb goes unchecked. This receptor was identified in a human donor in good health. Some clones in this sample may be carry-over from other donors' samples. The CDR3 sequence: CSAGTGLVLAKNIQYF.